Each of the 10 T cell receptor beta chains below was sequenced from the same sample in a study of OX40 agonist ivuxolimab in advanced cancers. The receptor library was made with the immunoSEQ multiplex PCR assay. TCRdb stores this immuneACCESS table with in-frame sequences only. Part of the clones is absent; in the studies checked, under half of the shortfall reflects unresolved V genes, and no reason is known for the rest. Here the sample has about 40,000 clones; over 75% occur a single time. The ten largest clones capture roughly 3.7% of the sample. This material consisted of CD4+ or CD8+ T cells sorted from blood, taken in a trial of the OX40 agonist ivuxolimab. The receptors derive from an adult with an advanced solid tumor such as melanoma, head and neck, liver or kidney cancer.

The chain recombines TRBV18 with TRBJ1-6; the D gene is possibly TRBD1 (5 bases). Germline values: CDR1 KGHSH, CDR2 LQKENI. The CDR3 sequence is 16 residues long. V was trimmed by 3 bases and J by 7 bases, leaving 16 bases between them. CDR3 loop: CASSPTRWGQNSPLHF. The CDR3 region has the DNA TGTGCCAGCTCACCGACCCGTTGGGGCCAAAATTCACCCCTCCACTTT.

This rearrangement joins TRBV6-6 to TRBJ2-1, with 8 bases lining up with TRBD2. This CDR3 has 16 residues. Looked up from germline, CDR1 is MNHNY and CDR2 is SVGAGI (reference sequence). Trimming took 2 bases from V and 4 from J; bases not matched to a gene: 7. The CDR3 reads CASSYGRLAGYNEQFF. DNA for the CDR3: TGTGCCAGCAGTTACGGGCGGTTAGCGGGGTACAATGAGCAGTTCTTC.

This sequence joins TRBV19 and TRBJ1-5, with 7 bases matching TRBD1. Germline lookup yields CDR1 LNHDA and CDR2 SQIVND (reference sequence). V was pared by 4 bases and J by 1 base, with 1 base of the junction left unmatched. This CDR3 spans 14 amino acids. The CDR3 reads CASSRQGSNQPQHF. CDR3 bases: TGTGCCAGTAGTAGACAGGGCAGCAATCAGCCCCAGCATTTT. Full variable domain (missing parts from reference TRBV19 and TRBJ1-5): DGGITQSPKYLFRKEGQNVTLSCEQNLNHDAMYWYRQDPGQGLRLIYYSQIVNDFQKGDIAEGYSVSREKKESFPLTVTSAQKNPTAFYLCASSRQGSNQPQHFGDGTRLSIL.

This clone has only one observation. The rearrangement uses TRBV11-2 and TRBJ2-4; D is unclear. V lost 1 base and J lost 0, with 13 bases in between. The CDR3 is 17 amino acids. Germline CDR1 reads SGHAT; CDR2 reads FQNNGV. This CDR3 reads CASSLGQGNGAKNIQYF. The CDR3 DNA follows: TGTGCCAGCAGCTTAGGTCAAGGTAACGGAGCCAAAAACATTCAGTACTTC.

This clone was observed a single time. V and J are TRBV28 and TRBJ1-2; D is uncertain. With 2 bases removed from V and 7 bases from J, the gap between germline ends came to 11 bases. Germline CDR1 and CDR2: MDHEN and SYDVKM. This CDR3 has 13 residues. CDR3 amino acids: CASSLLGSGGYTF. CDR3 bases: TGTGCCAGCAGTTTACTCGGGAGTGGTGGCTACACCTTC.

The chain is built from TRBV20-1 and TRBJ2-5, with D unclear. Trimming removed 5 bases from V and 5 bases from J, with 3 bases in between. The CDR3 runs to 9 residues. Germline values: CDR1 DFQATT, CDR2 SNEGSKA (reference sequence). CDR3 sequence (DNA): TGCAGTGCTCCTGAGACCCAGTACTTC. Its protein is CSAPETQYF.

This clone occurred a few times. This chain links TRBV28 with TRBJ1-5; D unresolved. Germline CDR1 and CDR2: MDHEN and SYDVKM. V was pared by 6 bases and J by 3 bases, with 12 bases between. The CDR3 sequence is 14 residues long. CDR3 loop: CASRAEFANQPQHF. DNA for the CDR3: TGTGCCAGCAGGGCAGAGTTCGCCAATCAGCCCCAGCATTTT.

The chain links TRBV10-3 to TRBJ2-1; 9 bases agree with TRBD2. From germline, CDR1 is ENHRY and CDR2 SYGVKD. This CDR3 spans 15 amino acids. The V and J ends lost 11 bases and 6 bases, in that order; junction bases with no gene match: 14. CDR3 sequence (DNA): TGTGCCGCCCACCCCTCAGCGGGAGGTCTCAATGAGCAGTTCTTC. Encoded protein: CAAHPSAGGLNEQFF.

This clone was found once. This rearrangement joins TRBV18 to TRBJ1-3, with a possible D match to TRBD1 (6 bases). This CDR3 spans 15 amino acids. Germline V CDR1 and CDR2: KGHSH, LQKENI. V was shortened by 2 bases and J by 2 bases, with 10 bases between the two germline ends. The DNA of the CDR3 is TGTGCCAGCTCACCATGGGGGCGACCTGGAAACACCATATATTTT. It encodes CASSPWGRPGNTIYF.

Comment on this clone: An end of the junction does not agree with germline; a read error may underlie this. V gene TRBV13 combines with J gene TRBJ2-4; TRBD2 might be the D (7 bases). Looked up from germline, CDR1 is PRHDT and CDR2 is FYEKMQ (reference sequence). This CDR3 is 13 amino acids long. Written as DNA, the CDR3 is TGTGCCAGCAGCTTAAGGGGGGGACACTCTCCTCGCTTC. Translation: CASSLRGGHSPRF.